This T cell receptor (beta chain) is drawn from a study of blood T cell repertoires in COVID-19. Across the whole study: PBMCs, B-cell-depleted T cells, or T cells provided the cDNA or gDNA that made up the material.

Looked up from germline, CDR1 is LNHDA and CDR2 is SQIVND (reference sequence). This CDR3 has 14 residues. V dropped 4 bases and J dropped 0 bases, with 8 bases sitting between them. Profiling relied on immunoSEQ multiplex PCR, and the TCRdb table lists in-frame clones only, not all of them. The sample has about 150,000 clones, about 86% seen once; the top ten hold less than 3.5%. Sample: peripheral blood. The gene calls are TRBV19 and TRBJ2-3; D uncertain. The TCR comes from a man aged 65 to 85 with acute or convalescent COVID-19. The CDR3 spells CASSRLSSTDTQYF. The CDR3 region has the DNA TGTGCCAGTAGTAGACTGTCGAGCACAGATACGCAGTATTTT.